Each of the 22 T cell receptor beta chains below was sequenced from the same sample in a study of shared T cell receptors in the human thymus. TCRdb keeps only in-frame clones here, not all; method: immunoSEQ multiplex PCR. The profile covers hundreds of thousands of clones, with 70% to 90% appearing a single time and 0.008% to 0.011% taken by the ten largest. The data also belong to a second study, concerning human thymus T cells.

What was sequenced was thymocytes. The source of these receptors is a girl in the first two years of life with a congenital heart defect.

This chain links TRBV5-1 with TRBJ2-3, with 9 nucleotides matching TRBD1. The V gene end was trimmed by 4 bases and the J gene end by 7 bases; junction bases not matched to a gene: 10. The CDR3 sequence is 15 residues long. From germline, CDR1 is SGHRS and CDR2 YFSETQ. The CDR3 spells CASSGGQGPGYTQYF. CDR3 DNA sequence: TGCGCCAGCAGCGGAGGACAGGGGCCGGGATATACGCAGTATTTT.

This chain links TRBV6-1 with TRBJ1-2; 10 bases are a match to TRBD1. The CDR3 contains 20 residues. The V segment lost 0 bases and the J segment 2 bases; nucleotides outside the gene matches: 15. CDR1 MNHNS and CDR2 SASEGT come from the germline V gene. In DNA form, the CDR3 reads TGTGCCAGCAGTGAAGCGGCCCTTGGGACAGGGGTCCCTAAGAACTATGGCTACACCTTC. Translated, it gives CASSEAALGTGVPKNYGYTF.

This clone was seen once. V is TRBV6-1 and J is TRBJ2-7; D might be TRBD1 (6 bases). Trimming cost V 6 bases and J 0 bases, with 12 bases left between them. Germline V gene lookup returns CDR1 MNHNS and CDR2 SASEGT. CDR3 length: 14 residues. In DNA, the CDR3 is TGTGCCAGCAGGGACACAGGGCTCTCCTACGAGCAGTACTTC. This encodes CASRDTGLSYEQYF.

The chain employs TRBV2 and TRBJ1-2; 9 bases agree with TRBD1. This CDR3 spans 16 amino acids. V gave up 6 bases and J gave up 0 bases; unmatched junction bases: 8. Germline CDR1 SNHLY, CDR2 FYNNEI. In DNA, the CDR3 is TGTGCCAGCAGCGGGGGACAGGGCCGAACTAACTATGGCTACACCTTC. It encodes CASSGGQGRTNYGYTF.

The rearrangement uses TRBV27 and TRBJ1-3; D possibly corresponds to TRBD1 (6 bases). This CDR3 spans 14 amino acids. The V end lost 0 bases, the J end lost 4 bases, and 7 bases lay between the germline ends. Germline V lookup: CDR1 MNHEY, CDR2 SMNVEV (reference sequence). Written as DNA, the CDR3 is TGTGCCAGCAGTTTATCGGGGGCGGGAAACACCATATATTTT. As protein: CASSLSGAGNTIYF.

DNA of the CDR3: TGCGCCAGCAGCGGCGGACTAGCCAACGAGACCCAGTACTTC. It codes for CASSGGLANETQYF. V usage is TRBV5-1 and J usage is TRBJ2-5; 8 bases fit TRBD2. The CDR3 runs to 14 residues. CDR1 is SGHRS, CDR2 YFSETQ, per germline. The V and J ends lost 4 bases and 5 bases, in that order; junction bases with no gene match: 7. Complete variable domain (other parts from reference TRBV5-1 and TRBJ2-5): KAGVTQTPRYLIKTRGQQVTLSCSPISGHRSVSWYQQTPGQGLQFLFEYFSETQRNKGNFPGRFSGRQFSNSRSEMNVSTLELGDSALYLCASSGGLANETQYFGPGTRLLVL.

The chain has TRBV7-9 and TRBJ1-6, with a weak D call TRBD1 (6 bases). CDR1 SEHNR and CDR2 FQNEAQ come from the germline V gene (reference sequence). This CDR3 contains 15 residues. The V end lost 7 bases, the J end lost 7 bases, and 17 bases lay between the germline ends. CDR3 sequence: CASTYPGESNSPLHF. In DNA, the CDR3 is TGTGCCAGCACCTATCCAGGGGAGTCGAATTCACCCCTCCACTTT. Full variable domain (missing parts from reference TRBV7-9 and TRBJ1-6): DTGVSQNPRHKITKRGQNVTFRCDPISEHNRLYWYRQTLGQGPEFLTYFQNEAQLEKSRLLSDRFSAERPKGSFSTLEIQRTEQGDSAMYLCASTYPGESNSPLHFGNGTRLTVT.

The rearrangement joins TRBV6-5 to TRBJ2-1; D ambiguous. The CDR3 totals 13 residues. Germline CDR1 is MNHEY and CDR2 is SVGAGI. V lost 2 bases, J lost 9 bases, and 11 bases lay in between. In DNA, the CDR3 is TGTGCCAGCAGTTACCCACGTGGCGGTGAGCAGTTCTTC. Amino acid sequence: CASSYPRGGEQFF.

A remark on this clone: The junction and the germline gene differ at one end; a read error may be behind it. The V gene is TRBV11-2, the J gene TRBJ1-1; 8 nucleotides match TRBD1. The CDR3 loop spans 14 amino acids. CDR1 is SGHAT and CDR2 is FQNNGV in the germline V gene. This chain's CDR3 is CASGLAGGWTEAFF. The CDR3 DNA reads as TGTGCCAGCGGCTTAGCAGGGGGCTGGACTGAAGCTTTCTTT.

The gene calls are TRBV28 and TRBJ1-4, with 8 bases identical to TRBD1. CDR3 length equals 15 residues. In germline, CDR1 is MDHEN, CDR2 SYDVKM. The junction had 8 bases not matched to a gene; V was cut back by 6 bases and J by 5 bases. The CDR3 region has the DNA TGTGCCAGCAGCCCAAGGACAGGGAGAAATGAAAAACTGTTTTTT. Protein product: CASSPRTGRNEKLFF.

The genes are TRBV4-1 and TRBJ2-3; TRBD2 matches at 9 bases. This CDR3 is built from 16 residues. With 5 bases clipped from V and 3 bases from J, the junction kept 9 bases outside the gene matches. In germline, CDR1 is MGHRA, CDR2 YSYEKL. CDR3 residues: CASSVRRGGATDTQYF. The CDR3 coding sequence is TGCGCCAGCAGCGTCAGACGCGGGGGGGCAACAGATACGCAGTATTTT.

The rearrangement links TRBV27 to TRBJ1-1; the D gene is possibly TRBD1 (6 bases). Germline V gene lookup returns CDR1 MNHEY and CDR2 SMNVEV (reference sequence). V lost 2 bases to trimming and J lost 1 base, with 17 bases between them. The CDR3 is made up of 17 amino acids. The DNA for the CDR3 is TGTGCCAGCAGTTTAGCCCAGGGGATAGAAGGGAACACTGAAGCTTTCTTT. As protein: CASSLAQGIEGNTEAFF.

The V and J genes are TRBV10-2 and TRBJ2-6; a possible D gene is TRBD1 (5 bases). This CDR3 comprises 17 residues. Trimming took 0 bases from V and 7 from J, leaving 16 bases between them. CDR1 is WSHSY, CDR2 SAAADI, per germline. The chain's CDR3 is CASSESDDSWNANVLTF. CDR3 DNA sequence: TGCGCCAGCAGTGAGTCGGACGACAGTTGGAACGCCAACGTCCTGACTTTC.

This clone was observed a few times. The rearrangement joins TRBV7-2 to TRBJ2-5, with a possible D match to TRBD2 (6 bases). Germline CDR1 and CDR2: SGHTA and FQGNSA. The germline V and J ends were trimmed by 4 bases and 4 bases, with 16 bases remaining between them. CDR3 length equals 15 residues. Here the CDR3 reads CASSSKGLRGETQYF. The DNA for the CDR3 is TGTGCCAGCAGCTCCAAGGGACTTCGGGGAGAGACCCAGTACTTC.

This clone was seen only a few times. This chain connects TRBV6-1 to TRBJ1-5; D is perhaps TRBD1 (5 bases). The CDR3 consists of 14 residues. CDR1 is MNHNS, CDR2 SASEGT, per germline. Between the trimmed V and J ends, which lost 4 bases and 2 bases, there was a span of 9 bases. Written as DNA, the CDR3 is TGTGCCAGCAGTGGGCGGGGCGGCAATCAGCCCCAGCATTTT. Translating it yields CASSGRGGNQPQHF.

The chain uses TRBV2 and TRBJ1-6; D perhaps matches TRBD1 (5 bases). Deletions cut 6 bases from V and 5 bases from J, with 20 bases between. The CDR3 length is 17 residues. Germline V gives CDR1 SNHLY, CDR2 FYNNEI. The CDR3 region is CASSGGTKNPDNSPLHF. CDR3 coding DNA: TGTGCCAGCAGCGGGGGGACGAAAAATCCCGATAATTCACCCCTCCACTTT.

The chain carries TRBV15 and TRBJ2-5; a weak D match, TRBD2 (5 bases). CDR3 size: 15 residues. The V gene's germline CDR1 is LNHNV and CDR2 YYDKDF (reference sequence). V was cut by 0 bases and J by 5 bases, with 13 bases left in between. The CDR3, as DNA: TGTGCCACCAGCAGAGAAGTTCCGCGAGGGGAGACCCAGTACTTC. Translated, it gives CATSREVPRGETQYF.

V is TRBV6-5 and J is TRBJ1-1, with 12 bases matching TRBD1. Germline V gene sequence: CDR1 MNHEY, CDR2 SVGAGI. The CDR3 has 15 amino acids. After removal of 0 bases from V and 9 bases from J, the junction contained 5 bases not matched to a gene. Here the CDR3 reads CASSYSGTGGVQAFF. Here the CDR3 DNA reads TGTGCCAGCAGTTACTCGGGGACAGGGGGCGTTCAAGCTTTCTTT.

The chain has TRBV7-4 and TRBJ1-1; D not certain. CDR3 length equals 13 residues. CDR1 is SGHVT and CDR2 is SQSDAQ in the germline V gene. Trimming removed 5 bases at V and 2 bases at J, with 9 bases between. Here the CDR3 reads CASSRHRNTEAFF. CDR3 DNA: TGTGCCAGCAGCCGACACAGAAACACTGAAGCTTTCTTT.

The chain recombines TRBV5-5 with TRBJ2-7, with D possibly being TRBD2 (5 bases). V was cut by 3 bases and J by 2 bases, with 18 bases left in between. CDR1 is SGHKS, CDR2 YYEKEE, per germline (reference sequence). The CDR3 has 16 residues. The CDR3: CASSWAERVRAYEQYF. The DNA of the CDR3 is TGTGCCAGCAGCTGGGCCGAAAGAGTGAGGGCCTACGAGCAGTACTTC. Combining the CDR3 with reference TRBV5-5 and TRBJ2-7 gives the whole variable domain DAGVTQSPTHLIKTRGQQVTLRCSPISGHKSVSWYQQVLGQGPQFIFQYYEKEERGRGNFPDRFSARQFPNYSSELNVNALLLGDSALYLCASSWAERVRAYEQYFGPGTRLTVT.

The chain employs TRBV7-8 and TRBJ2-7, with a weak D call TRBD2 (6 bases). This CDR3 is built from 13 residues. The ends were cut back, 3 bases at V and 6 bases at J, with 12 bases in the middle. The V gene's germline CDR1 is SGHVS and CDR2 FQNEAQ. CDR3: CASSFLEGFEQYF. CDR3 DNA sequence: TGTGCCAGCAGCTTCCTGGAGGGGTTCGAGCAGTACTTC.

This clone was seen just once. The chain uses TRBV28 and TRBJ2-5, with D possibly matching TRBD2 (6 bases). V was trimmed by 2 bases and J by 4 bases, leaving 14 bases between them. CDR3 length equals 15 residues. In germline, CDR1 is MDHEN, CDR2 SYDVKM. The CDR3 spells CASSLLARAGETQYF. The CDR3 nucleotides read TGTGCCAGCAGTTTACTAGCGAGGGCGGGAGAGACCCAGTACTTC.